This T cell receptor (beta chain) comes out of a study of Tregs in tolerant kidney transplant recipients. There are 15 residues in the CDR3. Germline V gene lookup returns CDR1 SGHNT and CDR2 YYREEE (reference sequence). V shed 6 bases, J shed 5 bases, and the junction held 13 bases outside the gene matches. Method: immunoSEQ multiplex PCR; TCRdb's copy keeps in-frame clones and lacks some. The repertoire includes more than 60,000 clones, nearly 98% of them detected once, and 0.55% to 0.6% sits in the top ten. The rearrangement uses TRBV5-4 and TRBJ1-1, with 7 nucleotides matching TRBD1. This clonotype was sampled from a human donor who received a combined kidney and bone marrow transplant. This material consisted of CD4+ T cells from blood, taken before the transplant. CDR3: CASTGGPGGETEAFF. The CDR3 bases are TGTGCCAGCACTGGCGGCCCAGGGGGTGAGACTGAAGCTTTCTTT.